This T cell receptor beta chain comes out of a study of blood T cells in healthy people across ages. Primers used in a second PCR of about 7 to 11 cycles were a sample-barcoded 5' primer and a J-beta primer mix. Each CDR3 protein gets one entry after TCRdb re-called the 5' RACE reads with MiXCR. The sample comprises about 1.8 million distinct CDR3 sequences, about 50% of which are singletons, and approximately 2.1% rests with the top ten. With each sample, at least 5 micrograms of total RNA were extracted. The CDR3 loop spans 15 amino acids. V lost 0 bases, J lost 5 bases, and 14 bases lay in between. CDR1 is SGHAT and CDR2 is FQNNGV in the germline V gene.

This clonotype originated in a woman aged 40 to 50 in good health. The sequenced sample consisted of blood. The gene calls are TRBV11-2 and TRBJ2-7; no firm D call. The CDR3, as DNA: TGTGCCAGCAGCTTAGATGGAACACCCGCGGACGAGCAGTACTTC. Translated: CASSLDGTPADEQYF. The full variable domain, rest sourced from reference TRBV11-2 and TRBJ2-7, is EAGVAQSPRYKIIEKRQSVAFWCNPISGHATLYWYQQILGQGPKLLIQFQNNGVVDDSQLPKDRFSAERLKGVDSTLKIQPAKLEDSAVYLCASSLDGTPADEQYFGPGTRLTVT.